This TCR beta chain stems from a study of blood T cells in healthy people across ages. Study-level results: It was found that TCR beta diversity correlated strongly with the percentage of naive T cells.

This CDR3 spans 15 amino acids. Per the germline V gene, CDR1 is SGHVS and CDR2 is FNYEAQ. Regarding this clonotype: Its antigen is unknown. Mismatch with germline at one junction end may stem from a read error.

Together with a sample-barcoded 5' primer, a J-beta primer mix was included in a second PCR lasting roughly 6 to 12 cycles. Each CDR3 protein is one row after TCRdb ran MiXCR on the 5' RACE reads. Among approximately 1.5 million distinct CDR3 sequences listed, around 40% were seen once. Material for sequencing was blood. The rearrangement joins TRBV7-6 to TRBJ1-5; D gene uncertain. The source is a woman between 18 and 29 years old in good health. The CDR3 nucleotides are TGTGCCGGCAGCTTGCAACAAGGTCGGGGTCAGCCCCAGCATTTT. This gives the protein CAGSLQQGRGQPQHF. The whole variable domain, filled in from reference TRBV7-6 and TRBJ1-5, reads GAGVSQSPRYKVTKRGQDVALRCDPISGHVSLYWYRQALGQGPEFLTYFNYEAQQDKSGLPNDRFSAERPEGSISTLTIQRTEQRDSAMYRCAGSLQQGRGQPQHFGDGTRLSIL.